This T cell receptor beta chain is from a study of cytomegalovirus exposure and HLA in healthy donors. PCR employed 60 Vbeta and 13 Jbeta primers. How the authors handled the data: Approximately 10 million shared chains were among roughly 81 million unique TCR beta chains counted in a later analysis. Here immunoSEQ multiplex PCR was the method, and the copy in TCRdb shows in-frame clones only, minus some. V, J and clone size are those of that table, while D and trimming were read from the DNA. The sample yields some 99,000 clones, 55% to 75% seen once. Germline V gene data show CDR1 as SGHTA and CDR2 as FQGNSA. The trim removed 1 base at V and 1 base at J, leaving 4 bases unmatched. CDR3 length equals 16 residues. Turning to this clone: Its target is not known.

Every donor was a healthy person donating bone marrow. Study outcomes and limitations: A missense DCLRE1C variant was associated with V- and J-gene trimming of TCR beta chains in a later analysis, and an independent cohort replicated the association. A later examination showed that TCR association rates differed by HLA locus, with DRB1 most and HLA-C fewest.

The receptor was isolated from a woman in her 70s in good health and CMV-seropositive. J is TRBJ2-3 and V is TRBV7-2; 8 nucleotides match TRBD2. The sequenced sample was PBMCs. The CDR3 here is CASSLGSGARTDTQYF. The CDR3 coding sequence is TGTGCCAGCAGCTTAGGTAGCGGGGCCCGCACAGATACGCAGTATTTT.